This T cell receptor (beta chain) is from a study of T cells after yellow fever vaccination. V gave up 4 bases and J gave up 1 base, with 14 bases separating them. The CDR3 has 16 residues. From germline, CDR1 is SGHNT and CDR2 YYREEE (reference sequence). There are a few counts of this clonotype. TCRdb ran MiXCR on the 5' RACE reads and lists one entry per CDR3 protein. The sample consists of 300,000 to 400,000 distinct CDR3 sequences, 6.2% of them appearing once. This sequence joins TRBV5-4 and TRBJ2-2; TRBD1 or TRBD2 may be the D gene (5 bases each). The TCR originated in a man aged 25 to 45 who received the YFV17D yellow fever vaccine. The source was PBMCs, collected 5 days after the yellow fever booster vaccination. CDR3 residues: CASSPTGRKNTGELFF. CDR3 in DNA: TGTGCCAGCAGCCCCACGGGGCGGAAGAACACCGGGGAGCTGTTTTTT.